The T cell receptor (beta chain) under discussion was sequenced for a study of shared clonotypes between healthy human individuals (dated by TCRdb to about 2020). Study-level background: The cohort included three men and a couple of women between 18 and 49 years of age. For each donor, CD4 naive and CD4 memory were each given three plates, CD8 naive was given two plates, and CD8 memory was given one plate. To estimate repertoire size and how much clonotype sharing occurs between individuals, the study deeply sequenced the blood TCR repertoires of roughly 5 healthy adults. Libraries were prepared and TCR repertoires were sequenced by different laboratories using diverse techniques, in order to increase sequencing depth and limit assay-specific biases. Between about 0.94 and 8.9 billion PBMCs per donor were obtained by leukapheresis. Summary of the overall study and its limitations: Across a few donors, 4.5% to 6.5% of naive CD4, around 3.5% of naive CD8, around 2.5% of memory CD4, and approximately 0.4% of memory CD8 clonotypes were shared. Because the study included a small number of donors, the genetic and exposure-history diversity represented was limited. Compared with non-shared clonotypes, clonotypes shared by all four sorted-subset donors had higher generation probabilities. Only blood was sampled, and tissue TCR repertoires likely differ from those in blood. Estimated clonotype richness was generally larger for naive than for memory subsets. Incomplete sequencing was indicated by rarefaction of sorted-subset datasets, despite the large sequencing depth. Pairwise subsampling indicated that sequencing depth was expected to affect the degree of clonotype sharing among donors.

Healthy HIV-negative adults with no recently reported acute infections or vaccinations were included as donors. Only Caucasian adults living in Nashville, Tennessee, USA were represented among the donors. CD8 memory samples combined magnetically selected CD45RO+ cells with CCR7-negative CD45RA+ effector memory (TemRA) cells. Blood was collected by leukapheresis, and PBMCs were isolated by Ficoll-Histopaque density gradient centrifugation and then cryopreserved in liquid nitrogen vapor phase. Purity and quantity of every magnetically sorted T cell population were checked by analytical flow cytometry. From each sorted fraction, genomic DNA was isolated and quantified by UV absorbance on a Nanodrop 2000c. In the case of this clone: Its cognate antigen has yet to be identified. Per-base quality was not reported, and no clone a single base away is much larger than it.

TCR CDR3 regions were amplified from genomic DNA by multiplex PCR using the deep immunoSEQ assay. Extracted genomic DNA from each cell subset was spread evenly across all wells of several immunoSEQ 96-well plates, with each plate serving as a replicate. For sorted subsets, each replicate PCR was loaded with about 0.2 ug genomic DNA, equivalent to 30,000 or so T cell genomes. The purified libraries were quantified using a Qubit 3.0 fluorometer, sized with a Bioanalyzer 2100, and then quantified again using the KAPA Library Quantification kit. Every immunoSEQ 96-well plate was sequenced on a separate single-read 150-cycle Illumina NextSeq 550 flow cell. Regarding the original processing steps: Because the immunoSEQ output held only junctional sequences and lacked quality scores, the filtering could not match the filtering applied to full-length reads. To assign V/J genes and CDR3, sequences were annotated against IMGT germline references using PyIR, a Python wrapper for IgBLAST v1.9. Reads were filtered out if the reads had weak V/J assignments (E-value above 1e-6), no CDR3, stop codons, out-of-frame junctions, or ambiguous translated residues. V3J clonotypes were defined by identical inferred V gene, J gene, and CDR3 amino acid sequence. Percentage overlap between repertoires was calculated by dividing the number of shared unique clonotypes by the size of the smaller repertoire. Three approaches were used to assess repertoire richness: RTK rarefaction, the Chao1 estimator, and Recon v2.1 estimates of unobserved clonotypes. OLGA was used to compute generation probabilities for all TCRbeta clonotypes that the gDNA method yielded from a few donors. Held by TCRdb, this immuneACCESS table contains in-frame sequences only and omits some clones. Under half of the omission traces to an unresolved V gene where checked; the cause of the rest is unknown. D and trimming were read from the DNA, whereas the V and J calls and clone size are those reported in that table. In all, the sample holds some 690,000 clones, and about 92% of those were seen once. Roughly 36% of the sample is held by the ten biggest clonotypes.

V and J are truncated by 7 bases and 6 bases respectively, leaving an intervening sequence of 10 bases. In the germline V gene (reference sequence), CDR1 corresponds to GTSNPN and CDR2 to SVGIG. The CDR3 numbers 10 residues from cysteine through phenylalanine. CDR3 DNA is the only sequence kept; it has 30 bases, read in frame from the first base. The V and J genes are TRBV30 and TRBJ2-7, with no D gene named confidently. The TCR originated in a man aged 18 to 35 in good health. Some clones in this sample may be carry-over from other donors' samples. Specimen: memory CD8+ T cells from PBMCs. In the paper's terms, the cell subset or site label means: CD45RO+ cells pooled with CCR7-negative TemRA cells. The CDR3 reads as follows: CAFSPPEQYF. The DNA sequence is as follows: TGTGCCTTCTCCCCCCCCGAGCAGTACTTC. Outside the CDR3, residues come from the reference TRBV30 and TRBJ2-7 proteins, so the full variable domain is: SQTIHQWPATLVQPVGSPLSLECTVEGTSNPNLYWYRQAAGRGLQLLFYSVGIGQISSEVPQNLSASRPQDRQFILSSKKLLLSDSGFYLCAFSPPEQYFGPGTRLTVT.